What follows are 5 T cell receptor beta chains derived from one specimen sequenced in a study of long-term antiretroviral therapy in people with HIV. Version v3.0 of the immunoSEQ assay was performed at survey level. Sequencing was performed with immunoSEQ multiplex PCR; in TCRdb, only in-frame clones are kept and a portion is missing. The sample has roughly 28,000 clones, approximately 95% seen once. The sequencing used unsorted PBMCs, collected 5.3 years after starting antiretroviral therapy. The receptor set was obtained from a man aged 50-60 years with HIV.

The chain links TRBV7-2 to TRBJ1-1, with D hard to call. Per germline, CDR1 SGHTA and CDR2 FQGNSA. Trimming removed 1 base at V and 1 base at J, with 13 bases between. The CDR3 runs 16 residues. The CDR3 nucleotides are TGTGCCAGCAGCTTAGAAGTTAACCGAAGGAACACTGAAGCTTTCTTT. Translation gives CASSLEVNRRNTEAFF.

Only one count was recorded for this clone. The CDR3 DNA is TGTGCCAGCAGCTTCCTAAGGACGCCTGCCATGAACACTGAAGCTTTCTTT. This gives the protein CASSFLRTPAMNTEAFF. V gene TRBV7-8 combines with J gene TRBJ1-1; unclear D gene. Between the trimmed V and J ends, which lost 3 bases and 0 bases, there was a span of 17 bases. CDR1 is SGHVS and CDR2 is FQNEAQ in the germline V gene. This CDR3 contains 17 residues.

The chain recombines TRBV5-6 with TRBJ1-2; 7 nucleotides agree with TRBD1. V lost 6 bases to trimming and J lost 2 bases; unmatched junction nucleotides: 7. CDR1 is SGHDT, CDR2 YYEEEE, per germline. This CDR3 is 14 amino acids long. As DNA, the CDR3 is TGTGCCAGCACCGGGGACAGCAGAAACTATGGCTACACCTTC. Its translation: CASTGDSRNYGYTF.

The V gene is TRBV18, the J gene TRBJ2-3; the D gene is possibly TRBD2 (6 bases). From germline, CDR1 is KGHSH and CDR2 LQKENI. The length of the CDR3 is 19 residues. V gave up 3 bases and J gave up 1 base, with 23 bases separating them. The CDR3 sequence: CASSPPGLTSGGGTDTQYF. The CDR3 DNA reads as TGTGCCAGCTCACCCCCCGGGCTGACGAGCGGAGGGGGCACAGATACGCAGTATTTT.

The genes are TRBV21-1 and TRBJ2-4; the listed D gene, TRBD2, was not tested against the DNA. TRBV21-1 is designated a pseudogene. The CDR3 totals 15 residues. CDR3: CGKEGYPLAKNIQYF. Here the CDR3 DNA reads TGTGGCAAGGAGGGCTACCCTTTAGCCAAAAACATTCAGTACTTC.